The rows below give T cell receptor beta chains drawn from one sample of a study of T cell responses to AZD1222 COVID-19 vaccine. Profiling relied on immunoSEQ multiplex PCR, and the TCRdb table lists in-frame clones only, not all of them. There are 110,000 or so clones in the sample; 80% to 90% occur only once, and 44% lies in the top ten. The sequencing used peripheral blood, collected 28 days after the second AZD1222 dose. Source of these receptors: an adult who received the AZD1222 COVID-19 vaccine. Each CDR3 is given with its conserved first and last residue. A D gene is named only where the DNA matches it firmly. Clone size is shown for a subset of rows, as once, few, many or a class of expanded clone.

D gene	J gene	clone size	V gene	CDR3 DNA	CDR3 protein
TRBD1	TRBJ1-1	once	TRBV28	TGTGCCAGCCTCAGGGGGCGCGGCACTGAAGCTTTCTTT	CASLRGRGTEAFF
.	TRBJ2-1	.	TRBV7-9	TGTGCCAGCAGCTTCAGGGGGACTCCGAACAAGTTCTTC	CASSFRGTPNKFF
.	TRBJ1-4	.	TRBV4-3	TGCGCCAGCAGCCAAGAACTTAGTGTTCGGAAAACTAATGAAAAACTGTTTTTT	CASSQELSVRKTNEKLFF
.	TRBJ2-6	.	TRBV5-1	TGCGCCAGCAGCTTGGTAGCAGGGGCTGGGGCCAACGTCCTGACTTTC	CASSLVAGAGANVLTF
.	TRBJ2-7	.	TRBV10-3	TGTGCCATCAGTGAATCTCTAGCTGGGTCCTACGAGCAGTACTTC	CAISESLAGSYEQYF
.	TRBJ1-1	.	TRBV6-1	TGTGCCAGCAGTGAAAGTGGGCTCGGGGCTTTCTTT	CASSESGLGAFF
.	TRBJ1-5	.	TRBV28	TGTGCCAGCACCCCTTGGCAGAACCTCAATCAGCCCCAGCATTTT	CASTPWQNLNQPQHF
.	TRBJ2-5	once	TRBV5-5	TGTGCCAGCAGTTTGCAAATAGGGGTCCCCCTCTTGGAGACCCAGTACTTC	CASSLQIGVPLLETQYF
.	TRBJ2-1	.	TRBV6-5	TGTGCCAGCAGTTATTATGGTGAGCAGTTCTTC	CASSYYGEQFF
TRBD1	TRBJ2-5	.	TRBV5-1	TGCGCCAGCAGCCAGTTGACAGGGAAAGAGACCCAGTACTTC	CASSQLTGKETQYF
TRBD1	TRBJ1-5	.	TRBV6-6	TGTGCCAGCAGGTTAGAACAGGGGGCTGGCAAGCAGCCCCAGCATTTT	CASRLEQGAGKQPQHF
TRBD1	TRBJ2-7	few	TRBV5-1	TGCGCCAGCAGCAGGGGACAGTTCCCCTACGAGCAGTACTTC	CASSRGQFPYEQYF
TRBD2	TRBJ2-3	.	TRBV6-5	TGTGCCAGCAGTTTTCCTATGGCGGGAGGCGCAGATACGCAGTATTTT	CASSFPMAGGADTQYF
.	TRBJ2-7	.	TRBV20-1	TGCAGTGCTAGTAATGCGGTAAGCTCCTACGAGCAGTACTTC	CSASNAVSSYEQYF
TRBD2	TRBJ2-7	few	TRBV5-4	TGTGCCAGCAGCACGTCCGGGACTATCTCCTACGAGCAGTACTTC	CASSTSGTISYEQYF
.	TRBJ1-2	.	TRBV4-2	TGTGCCAGCAGCCAAGATCCCTCAGGGAACTATGGCTACACCTTC	CASSQDPSGNYGYTF
TRBD2	TRBJ2-2	.	TRBV5-4	TGTGCCAGCAGCCCTCTAGCGGGAGGTCAGGGCGGGGAGCTGTTTTTT	CASSPLAGGQGGELFF
.	TRBJ1-1	.	TRBV7-3	TGTGCCAGCAGCTTAACGGGGGTCACTGAAGCTTTCTTT	CASSLTGVTEAFF
.	TRBJ1-2	once	TRBV19	TGTGCCAGTAGAGGAAGTAGACAGAGTAACTATGGCTACACCTTC	CASRGSRQSNYGYTF
.	TRBJ2-5	.	TRBV18	TGTGCCAGCTCACCACGGGGTAGGACAGAGACCCAGTACTTC	CASSPRGRTETQYF
.	TRBJ1-3	once	TRBV19	TGTGCCAGTAGTGAACAGGGAGGAAACACCATATATTTT	CASSEQGGNTIYF
.	TRBJ1-4	once	TRBV7-8	TGTGCCAGCAGCCCGTCGCGGACAAATGAAAAACTGTTTTTT	CASSPSRTNEKLFF
TRBD1	TRBJ2-2	.	TRBV4-1	TGCGCCAGCAGCCGAGGGACAGGTACGAACACCGGGGAGCTGTTTTTT	CASSRGTGTNTGELFF
TRBD1	TRBJ2-1	.	TRBV2	TGTGCCAGCAGTGAGAGGGGGCCCCAGGCCTACAATGAGCAGTTCTTC	CASSERGPQAYNEQFF
.	TRBJ1-1	.	TRBV5-6	TGTGCCAGCAGCTTCGGGACCGAGACTGAAGCTTTCTTT	CASSFGTETEAFF